This T cell receptor (beta chain) was observed in a study of siplizumab effects on memory and regulatory T cells. Measured with immunoSEQ multiplex PCR; TCRdb has only the in-frame clones, and not every one. In the table there are roughly 75,000 clones, approximately 93% of which are singletons. Broader study findings: Both greater diversity than memory cells and a major contribution to the alloresponse seemed to characterize naive T cells.

With regard to this clone: Its antigen remains unidentified.

The sample was CD8+ T cells sorted from blood. The TCR was taken from a human donor in good health.

CDR3 sequence (DNA): TGTGCCAGCTCATCAGGGAGAAGCGAAAAACTGTTTTTT. Amino acids: CASSSGRSEKLFF. The chain uses TRBV5-6 and TRBJ1-4; D may be TRBD1 (5 bases). V was trimmed by 7 bases and J by 8 bases, leaving 15 bases between them. There are 13 residues in the CDR3. The germline gives CDR1 SGHDT, CDR2 YYEEEE.